The 23 T cell receptor beta chains below come from one sample, sequenced in a study of blood T cell repertoires in COVID-19. Method: immunoSEQ multiplex PCR; TCRdb's copy keeps in-frame clones and lacks some. The sample has approximately 110,000 clones, 65% to 75% seen once. The sample taken for sequencing was peripheral blood. All receptors derive from an elderly man with acute or convalescent COVID-19.

The chain joins TRBV7-2 to TRBJ2-7; 13 bases are a match to TRBD2. V lost 7 bases and J lost 7; bases outside the gene matches: 10. Germline assignment: CDR1 SGHTA and CDR2 FQGNSA. The CDR3 covers 15 residues. CDR3 protein: CASTPTSGGFGEQYF. In DNA, the CDR3 is TGTGCCAGCACCCCGACTAGCGGGGGGTTCGGAGAGCAGTACTTC.

The chain links TRBV27 to TRBJ2-7; 8 nucleotides agree with TRBD1. The CDR3 is 14 amino acids. The germline gives CDR1 MNHEY, CDR2 SMNVEV (reference sequence). V shed 6 bases and J 2 bases; nucleotides not matched to a gene: 6. The CDR3 spells CASRVGQGTYEQYF. For the CDR3, the DNA is TGTGCCAGCAGGGTAGGACAGGGAACCTACGAGCAGTACTTC.

The V call is TRBV5-8, the J call TRBJ1-1, with 7 bases fitting TRBD1. There are 15 residues in the CDR3. Per germline, CDR1 SGHTS and CDR2 YDEGEE. With 0 bases clipped from V and 5 bases from J, the junction kept 7 bases outside the gene matches. The CDR3 sequence: CASSLAQTGWTEAFF. In DNA, the CDR3 is TGTGCCAGCAGCTTGGCGCAGACAGGGTGGACTGAAGCTTTCTTT.

The chain links TRBV19 to TRBJ2-3, with TRBD2 identical over 7 bases. Germline loops: CDR1 LNHDA, CDR2 SQIVND (reference sequence). Unmatched junction bases numbered 5, after V lost 5 bases and J lost 3 bases. This CDR3 has 14 residues. The CDR3 sequence is CASSSRLATDTQYF. CDR3 coding DNA: TGTGCCAGTAGTTCCCGACTAGCAACAGATACGCAGTATTTT.

The J gene is TRBJ1-3, the V gene TRBV3-1 (or the pseudogene TRBV3-2); TRBD1 matches at 8 bases. The CDR3 length is 16 residues. The trim removed 4 bases at V and 0 bases at J, leaving 5 bases unmatched. CDR1 is LGHDT, CDR2 YNNKEL, per germline (reference sequence). CDR3 in amino acids: CASSPRDRNSGNTIYF. Written as DNA, the CDR3 is TGTGCCAGCAGCCCCCGGGACAGGAACTCTGGAAACACCATATATTTT.

The V call is TRBV9, the J call TRBJ1-6; 8 positions match TRBD1. Germline V gene lookup returns CDR1 SGDLS and CDR2 YYNGEE. Trimming took 0 bases from V and 6 from J; bases not matched to a gene: 5. The CDR3 consists of 16 residues. CDR3 loop: CASSVGGTGTNSPLHF. As DNA, the CDR3 is TGTGCCAGCAGCGTAGGTGGGACAGGCACTAATTCACCCCTCCACTTT. The full variable domain, with the rest looked up from reference TRBV9 and TRBJ1-6, is DSGVTQTPKHLITATGQRVTLRCSPRSGDLSVYWYQQSLDQGLQFLIQYYNGEERAKGNILERFSAQQFPDLHSELNLSSLELGDSALYFCASSVGGTGTNSPLHFGNGTRLTVT.

This chain uses TRBV5-5 with TRBJ1-2; 8 bases match TRBD1. CDR1 is SGHKS and CDR2 is YYEKEE in the germline V gene (reference sequence). V lost 6 bases and J lost 2; bases outside the gene matches: 15. The CDR3 extends over 17 amino acids. The DNA of the CDR3 is TGTGCCAGCACTCCGTGGGGGAGTGGACAGGGCAACTATGGCTACACCTTC. Its protein product is CASTPWGSGQGNYGYTF.

This clone has just a few counts. This sample also contains other DNA sequences that code for the same CDR3. CDR3 nucleotides: TGTGCCAGCAGCTTGGGCAGGGAATACGAGCAGTACTTC. Amino acid sequence: CASSLGREYEQYF. The V and J genes are TRBV7-2 and TRBJ2-7, with a weak D call TRBD1 (5 bases). CDR3 length equals 13 residues. The V gene lost 3 bases and the J gene lost 4 bases, with 10 bases spanning the gap. The germline V gene encodes CDR1 SGHTA and CDR2 FQGNSA.

This clone was detected a few times. The CDR3 loop is CASRDDRPLLAFF. The DNA of the CDR3 is TGTGCCAGCAGGGATGACAGGCCCCTCTTAGCTTTCTTT. The chain recombines TRBV2 with TRBJ1-1, with D maybe TRBD1 (6 bases). Trimming pared 6 bases from V and 10 bases from J, leaving 18 bases between. This CDR3 comprises 13 residues. Looked up from germline, CDR1 is SNHLY and CDR2 is FYNNEI.

The chain joins TRBV6-1 to TRBJ2-5; 8 bases are shared with TRBD2. Germline lookup yields CDR1 MNHNS and CDR2 SASEGT. The CDR3 spans 15 residues. The V segment lost 2 bases and the J segment 5 bases; nucleotides outside the gene matches: 7. CDR3 DNA: TGTGCCAGCAGTGAATTGGCGGGAGGTAGGGAGACCCAGTACTTC. This gives the protein CASSELAGGRETQYF.

This rearrangement joins TRBV7-2 to TRBJ2-1, with 7 bases that match TRBD1. V shed 5 bases, J shed 8 bases, and the junction held 3 bases outside the gene matches. CDR1 is SGHTA, CDR2 FQGNSA, per germline. The CDR3 contains 12 residues. The chain's CDR3 is CASSRQGDEQFF. The CDR3 nucleotides are TGTGCCAGCAGCCGACAGGGCGATGAGCAGTTCTTC.

DNA of the CDR3: TGTGCCAGCAGTTTAACTATCAATCAGCCCCAGCATTTT. Translating it yields CASSLTINQPQHF. This sequence joins TRBV28 and TRBJ1-5; the D is unclear. Per the germline V gene, CDR1 is MDHEN and CDR2 is SYDVKM. The CDR3 loop spans 13 amino acids. Trimming removed 2 bases from V and 3 bases from J, with 5 bases in between. Full variable domain (remainder filled in from reference TRBV28 and TRBJ1-5): DVKVTQSSRYLVKRTGEKVFLECVQDMDHENMFWYRQDPGLGLRLIYFSYDVKMKEKGDIPEGYSVSREKKERFSLILESASTNQTSMYLCASSLTINQPQHFGDGTRLSIL.

This chain links TRBV28 with TRBJ1-4; weak D call: TRBD1 (5 bases). V dropped 1 base and J dropped 0 bases, with 6 bases sitting between them. CDR1 MDHEN and CDR2 SYDVKM come from the germline V gene. This CDR3 comprises 15 residues. CDR3 in amino acids: CASSLSGPTNEKLFF. The CDR3 DNA sequence: TGTGCCAGCAGTTTATCAGGGCCAACTAATGAAAAACTGTTTTTT. Looking up the rest from reference TRBV28 and TRBJ1-4 gives the full variable domain: DVKVTQSSRYLVKRTGEKVFLECVQDMDHENMFWYRQDPGLGLRLIYFSYDVKMKEKGDIPEGYSVSREKKERFSLILESASTNQTSMYLCASSLSGPTNEKLFFGSGTQLSVL.

The rearrangement joins TRBV12-3 or TRBV12-4 to TRBJ1-4, with D possibly being TRBD1 (6 bases). V was shortened by 4 bases and J by 7 bases, with 10 bases between the two germline ends. The CDR3 extends over 13 amino acids. CDR3 nucleotide sequence: TGTGCCAGCAGTTACAGGGTGGGTGAAAAACTGTTTTTT. Translating it yields CASSYRVGEKLFF.

The rearrangement links TRBV10-3 to TRBJ1-1; possibly TRBD1 for D (5 bases). The germline V and J ends were trimmed by 11 bases and 0 bases, with 13 bases remaining between them. Per germline, CDR1 ENHRY and CDR2 SYGVKD. The CDR3 is 13 amino acids. The CDR3 is CASSRDLNTEAFF. The CDR3, as DNA: TGTGCCTCGTCCCGGGACTTGAACACTGAAGCTTTCTTT.

The CDR3 loop is CASRSGSRILNTEAFF. The CDR3 DNA follows: TGTGCCAGCAGATCTGGGAGCAGAATCTTGAACACTGAAGCTTTCTTT. V is TRBV5-6 and J is TRBJ1-1; D remains ambiguous. Between the trimmed V and J ends, which lost 5 bases and 0 bases, there was a span of 17 bases. Germline V gene sequence: CDR1 SGHDT, CDR2 YYEEEE. CDR3 size: 16 residues.

The chain links TRBV4-1 to TRBJ1-6; a possible D gene is TRBD1 (5 bases). Germline V gene sequence: CDR1 MGHRA, CDR2 YSYEKL. Trimming removed 1 base from V and 7 bases from J, with 20 bases in between. The CDR3 has 18 amino acids. The CDR3 DNA reads TGCGCCAGCAGCCAAGGGAGAGAGACCAGGCCAGGGAATTCACCCCTCCACTTT. As protein: CASSQGRETRPGNSPLHF.

The rearrangement links TRBV9 to TRBJ2-1; 9 bases fit TRBD2. The germline gives CDR1 SGDLS, CDR2 YYNGEE. This CDR3 region has 14 residues. The J segment lost 8 bases and the V segment lost 0 bases, leaving 3 bases of the junction unmatched. The CDR3 is CASSVEGLADEQFF. DNA for the CDR3: TGTGCCAGCAGCGTAGAGGGACTAGCCGATGAGCAGTTCTTC.

The rearrangement uses TRBV11-2 and TRBJ2-7; TRBD1 matches 10 bases. V trimming: 0 bases; J trimming: 4 bases; junction bases outside the gene matches: 12. This CDR3 region has 18 residues. Germline assignment: CDR1 SGHAT and CDR2 FQNNGV. This CDR3 is CASSLDTTGGAWRYEQYF. The CDR3 DNA reads TGTGCCAGCAGCTTAGATACGACAGGGGGCGCGTGGAGGTACGAGCAGTACTTC.

This clone has at least ten counts. DNA for the CDR3: TGTGCCAGCAGTGAAGTGACAGCTAACTATGGCTACACCTTC. Protein sequence: CASSEVTANYGYTF. The V call is TRBV2, the J call TRBJ1-2; D might be TRBD1 (5 bases). This CDR3 has 14 amino acids. Per the germline V gene, CDR1 is SNHLY and CDR2 is FYNNEI. The germline V and J ends were trimmed by 1 base and 0 bases, with 6 bases remaining between them.

The chain employs TRBV5-5 and TRBJ2-7; TRBD2 matches 7 bases. CDR1 is SGHKS, CDR2 YYEKEE, per germline (reference sequence). The CDR3 length is 16 residues. V gave up 4 bases and J gave up 4 bases; unmatched junction bases: 14. CDR3 DNA: TGTGCCAGCAGCCGATCCTCGTTGGGGGGGACTTACGAGCAGTACTTC. It yields the protein CASSRSSLGGTYEQYF.

The chain couples TRBV11-2 to TRBJ2-7, with TRBD1 matching 9 bases. The trim removed 1 base at V and 5 bases at J, leaving 6 bases unmatched. Germline values: CDR1 SGHAT, CDR2 FQNNGV. CDR3 length: 15 amino acids. The CDR3 is CASSLAGQGANEQYF. The DNA for the CDR3 is TGTGCCAGCAGCTTAGCGGGACAGGGCGCAAACGAGCAGTACTTC.

This clone was detected ten times or more. The chain combines TRBV7-9 with TRBJ1-2, with D possibly being TRBD1 (6 bases). This CDR3 contains 15 residues. V lost 4 bases and J 2 bases, leaving 14 bases between the germline ends. CDR1 is SEHNR, CDR2 FQNEAQ, per germline (reference sequence). CDR3 region: CASSSSGQTNYGYTF. The DNA of the CDR3 is TGTGCCAGCAGCTCCTCCGGACAGACAAACTATGGCTACACCTTC.